The 24 T cell receptor beta chains presented below share a single source sample, sequenced in a study of identical twins. TCRdb fed the 5' RACE reads into MiXCR, producing one record per CDR3 protein. The sample lists about 260,000 distinct CDR3 sequences, roughly 7% occurring once. This sample was shared with a second study, whose subject was yellow fever vaccine responses in identical twins.

Sequencing used memory (CD45RO+) T cells sorted from blood. The origin of the receptors is a woman in her late teens or twenties in good health.

This clonotype was detected ten times or more. The chain combines TRBV20-1 with TRBJ2-3, with 8 nucleotides matching TRBD1. CDR1 is DFQATT and CDR2 is SNEGSKA in the germline V gene (reference sequence). The CDR3 is 12 residues long. The CDR3 coding sequence is TGCAGCCAACAGGGGGACACAGATACGCAGTATTTT. It translates to CSQQGDTDTQYF.

This clonotype was seen many times. The chain employs TRBV10-2 and TRBJ2-5; maybe TRBD2 (6 bases). Trimming cost V 1 base and J 13 bases, with 16 bases left between them. This CDR3 contains 13 residues. Germline assignment: CDR1 WSHSY and CDR2 SAAADI. In nucleotides, the CDR3 is TGCGCCAGCAGTGAGTTTCAGCCGGGAGAGTGGTACTTC. Amino acids: CASSEFQPGEWYF.

This clonotype was observed many times. The CDR3 nucleotides are TGTGCCATCAGTGAGCCGGGACAAACCTACGAGCAGTACGTC. It encodes CAISEPGQTYEQYV. This chain uses TRBV10-3 with TRBJ2-7; possible D gene TRBD1, 6 bases. Trimming took 2 bases from V and 2 from J, leaving 10 bases between them. This CDR3 spans 14 amino acids. Germline V gene lookup returns CDR1 ENHRY and CDR2 SYGVKD.

This clonotype was recorded many times. The chain combines TRBV27 with TRBJ1-4; D is unresolved. The CDR3 is made up of 14 amino acids. The germline V gene has CDR1 MNHEY and CDR2 SMNVEV (reference sequence). V was clipped by 5 bases and J by 7 bases, with 14 bases between them. CDR3 sequence (DNA): TGTGCCAGCAGTGGAGCCCCAAGAAGTGAAAAACTGTTTTTT. It yields the protein CASSGAPRSEKLFF.

In its sample, this clonotype was seen a few times. CDR3 nucleotides: TGTGCCAGCAGCTCCGGAGGGCTTACGACCAATGAGCAGTTCTTC. It encodes CASSSGGLTTNEQFF. The chain recombines TRBV5-4 with TRBJ2-1, with TRBD2 as a possible D gene (6 bases). This CDR3 spans 15 amino acids. The germline gives CDR1 SGHNT, CDR2 YYREEE (reference sequence). Trimming took 3 bases from V and 6 from J, leaving 16 bases between them. The variable domain in full, with the rest retrieved from reference TRBV5-4 and TRBJ2-1, is ETGVTQSPTHLIKTRGQQVTLRCSSQSGHNTVSWYQQALGQGPQFIFQYYREEENGRGNFPPRFSGLQFPNYSSELNVNALELDDSALYLCASSSGGLTTNEQFFGPGTRLTVL.

This clonotype was counted only a few times. The V call is TRBV7-8, the J call TRBJ2-3, with D perhaps matching TRBD2 (5 bases). The CDR3 covers 18 residues. Trimming stripped 7 bases from V and 0 bases from J, with 23 bases between. The germline V gene has CDR1 SGHVS and CDR2 FQNEAQ. CDR3 in amino acids: CASNPRDRGYFSTDTQYF. The CDR3 DNA is TGTGCCAGCAACCCTAGGGATCGGGGTTATTTTAGCACAGATACGCAGTATTTT.

This rearrangement joins TRBV7-9 to TRBJ1-6, with D perhaps matching TRBD1 (5 bases). The CDR3 spans 14 residues. The germline V and J ends were trimmed by 3 bases and 10 bases, with 13 bases remaining between them. Germline loops: CDR1 SEHNR, CDR2 FQNEAQ (reference sequence). CDR3 coding DNA: TGTGCCAGCAGCTTGCAGGGTGTGAAATCACCCCTCCACTTT. It codes for CASSLQGVKSPLHF.

This clonotype was picked up many times. The chain joins TRBV7-9 to TRBJ2-2, with D possibly TRBD1 on 6 matching bases. Germline CDR1 SEHNR, CDR2 FQNEAQ (reference sequence). The CDR3 contains 13 residues. Trimming removed 4 bases from V and 6 bases from J, with 9 bases in between. The DNA of the CDR3 is TGTGCCAGCAGCTCAACAGGGCCCGGGGAGCTGTTTTTT. The encoded protein is CASSSTGPGELFF.

The chain carries TRBV2 and TRBJ2-7; 9 bases are a match to TRBD2. The junction had 22 bases not matched to a gene; V was cut back by 6 bases and J by 7 bases. Germline CDR1 is SNHLY and CDR2 is FYNNEI. The CDR3 sequence is 18 residues long. The CDR3 DNA follows: TGTGCCAGCAGCCCTCACGGCGTTGGGCTAGCGGGAAGGGGGGAGCAGTACGTC. As protein: CASSPHGVGLAGRGEQYV.

This clonotype has ten or more counts. CDR3 sequence (DNA): TGTGCCATCAGTACACAGGGGGTAAACACTGAAGCTTTCTTT. This codes for CAISTQGVNTEAFF. The chain recombines TRBV10-3 with TRBJ1-1; TRBD1 matches at 8 bases. The junction had 4 bases not matched to a gene; V was cut back by 5 bases and J by 2 bases. This CDR3 spans 14 amino acids. Germline V CDR1 and CDR2: ENHRY, SYGVKD.

This clonotype was picked up many times. The chain's CDR3 is CAISRLPAATDTQYF. The CDR3 DNA reads TGTGCCATCTCCCGACTCCCAGCGGCTACAGATACGCAGTATTTT. The chain combines TRBV10-3 with TRBJ2-3, with D possibly being TRBD2 (5 bases). The CDR3 loop spans 15 amino acids. The V gene lost 8 bases and the J gene lost 3 bases, with 18 bases spanning the gap. CDR1 and CDR2 (germline): ENHRY, SYGVKD.

There are many counts of this clonotype. The chain couples TRBV29-1 to TRBJ2-6; a weak D match, TRBD2 (5 bases). The ends were cut back, 4 bases at V and 4 bases at J, with 11 bases in the middle. The CDR3 extends over 14 amino acids. Per the germline V gene, CDR1 is SQVTM and CDR2 is ANQGSEA. CDR3: CSVVEPGGANVLTF. The CDR3 DNA is TGCAGCGTTGTTGAACCGGGAGGGGCCAACGTCCTGACTTTC.

This clonotype was seen many times. The genes are TRBV14 and TRBJ1-2, with TRBD1 matching 9 bases. The germline CDR1 and CDR2 sequences are SGHDN and FVKESK. The CDR3 totals 14 residues. Trimming took 4 bases from V and 2 from J; bases not matched to a gene: 2. The CDR3 here is CASSLGQGNYGYTF. DNA of the CDR3: TGTGCCAGCAGCCTCGGACAGGGGAACTATGGCTACACCTTC.

This clonotype was counted at least ten times. In DNA, the CDR3 is TGTGCCAGCAGTTCAGCCGGGACAGCAACCTACGAGCAGTACTTC. Translation: CASSSAGTATYEQYF. The chain has TRBV6-5 and TRBJ2-7, with 7 nucleotides matching TRBD1. The CDR3 has 15 residues. V lost 4 bases and J lost 2; bases outside the gene matches: 8. Germline CDR1 and CDR2: MNHEY and SVGAGI.

This clonotype was seen a few times. The chain has TRBV20-1 and TRBJ2-2; the D gene is possibly TRBD2 (5 bases). Germline CDR1 reads DFQATT; CDR2 reads SNEGSKA (reference sequence). Between the trimmed V and J ends, which lost 0 bases and 3 bases, there was a span of 14 bases. There are 16 residues in the CDR3. CDR3 sequence (DNA): TGCAGTGCTAGAGAGCGCCTTCGGGGATACACCGGGGAGCTGTTTTTT. Its translation is CSARERLRGYTGELFF.

The genes are TRBV29-1 and TRBJ1-1; D is perhaps TRBD1 (6 bases). From germline, CDR1 is SQVTM and CDR2 ANQGSEA. The CDR3 runs to 12 residues. The V end lost 7 bases, the J end lost 4 bases, and 13 bases lay between the germline ends. The CDR3 loop reads CSALRQATEAFF. The CDR3 DNA sequence: TGCAGCGCCCTCCGACAGGCCACTGAAGCTTTCTTT.

This clonotype was counted many times. This chain connects TRBV24-1 to TRBJ2-2; D unclear. Germline V CDR1 and CDR2: KGHDR, SFDVKD. The CDR3 has 13 amino acids. The V end lost 4 bases, the J end lost 7 bases, and 9 bases lay between the germline ends. CDR3 amino acids: CATSETPGGELFF. DNA of the CDR3: TGTGCCACCAGTGAGACTCCTGGCGGGGAGCTGTTTTTT.

The gene calls are TRBV5-1 and TRBJ2-3, with D unclear. V was cut by 0 bases and J by 2 bases, with 7 bases left in between. Germline-derived CDR1 and CDR2 are SGHRS and YFSETQ. This CDR3 is built from 14 residues. Here the CDR3 DNA reads TGCGCCAGCAGCTTGGAGCACAACACAGATACGCAGTATTTT. Its protein is CASSLEHNTDTQYF. Together with reference TRBV5-1 and TRBJ2-3, the CDR3 gives the full variable domain: KAGVTQTPRYLIKTRGQQVTLSCSPISGHRSVSWYQQTPGQGLQFLFEYFSETQRNKGNFPGRFSGRQFSNSRSEMNVSTLELGDSALYLCASSLEHNTDTQYFGPGTRLTVL.

This clonotype was seen many times. This chain uses TRBV20-1 with TRBJ2-2, with 8 bases matching TRBD1. CDR1 is DFQATT and CDR2 is SNEGSKA in the germline V gene (reference sequence). V lost 2 bases and J lost 4; bases outside the gene matches: 9. The CDR3 has 16 residues. DNA for the CDR3: TGCAGTGCTAGAAGTTGGCAGGGGGCGGTCACCGGGGAGCTGTTTTTT. It yields the protein CSARSWQGAVTGELFF.

This clonotype was counted many times. This sequence joins TRBV20-1 and TRBJ2-5; 9 nucleotides align to TRBD1. After removal of 0 bases from V and 5 bases from J, the junction contained 7 bases not matched to a gene. This CDR3 comprises 15 residues. Germline CDR1 is DFQATT and CDR2 is SNEGSKA (reference sequence). DNA of the CDR3: TGCAGTGCTAGAGACCCGGGACAGGGTATGGAGACCCAGTACTTC. It translates to CSARDPGQGMETQYF.

This clonotype showed up many times. The chain couples TRBV5-1 to TRBJ2-7; TRBD1 is a possible D gene (5 bases). V lost 1 base, J lost 3 bases, and 14 bases lay in between. Germline V gives CDR1 SGHRS, CDR2 YFSETQ. This CDR3 has 15 residues. CDR3 DNA sequence: TGCGCCAGCAGCTTGAATACAGGTGGAAGCTACGAGCAGTACTTC. It is translated as CASSLNTGGSYEQYF.

Written as DNA, the CDR3 is TGTGCCATCAGTGATCGGGTCGCTGGGGGCTCTGGGGCCAACGTCCTGACTTTC. Amino acid sequence: CAISDRVAGGSGANVLTF. The chain has TRBV10-3 and TRBJ2-6, with D perhaps assigned TRBD1 or TRBD2 (5 bases each). This CDR3 contains 18 residues. Germline V gene sequence: CDR1 ENHRY, CDR2 SYGVKD. The V and J ends lost 3 bases and 0 bases respectively, with 15 bases between them.

This clonotype was observed at least ten times. The chain employs TRBV7-2 and TRBJ2-1; D call uncertain. This CDR3 has 15 amino acids. V was cut by 1 base and J by 5 bases, with 12 bases left in between. Germline V gene data show CDR1 as SGHTA and CDR2 as FQGNSA. The CDR3 coding sequence is TGTGCCAGCAGCTTAGATTTAGGATCACACAATGAGCAGTTCTTC. Its protein is CASSLDLGSHNEQFF.

This clonotype appeared many times. This rearrangement joins TRBV4-1 to TRBJ2-3; D gene ambiguous. V was shortened by 4 bases and J by 5 bases, with 13 bases between the two germline ends. The germline V gene has CDR1 MGHRA and CDR2 YSYEKL. The CDR3 sequence is 14 residues long. CDR3 sequence reads: CASSRTSLIDTQYF. The CDR3 nucleotides read TGCGCCAGCAGCCGGACCTCCTTAATAGATACGCAGTATTTT.